This TCR beta chain was sequenced in a study of beta chain features in type 1 diabetes. Study-level points and caveats: Sequencing used cDNA, and cells with high TCR expression could therefore be over-represented.

Remarks on this clone: Its antigen is still unknown.

CD45RO/CCR7/CD25/CD127/CD95/CD27 separated CD4+ naive, central memory, regulatory and stem cell-like memory cells by sorting. Expressed TCRB transcripts were sequenced because the isolated RNA had all been reverse transcribed beforehand. Naive, central memory and regulatory T cell samples produced a mean of about 4 million reads. The table came from immunoSEQ multiplex PCR; TCRdb's copy has only in-frame clones and leaves some out. Here the sample spans about 900,000 clones, roughly a sixth being singletons. The sequence came from a woman younger than 35 in good health. Sequences were obtained from naive CD4+ T cells from blood.

DNA of the CDR3: TGTGCCAGCAGTGATTGGGTGAACACTGAAGCTTTCTTT. Encoded protein: CASSDWVNTEAFF. The J gene is TRBJ1-1, the V gene TRBV6-5; no clear D. V shed 5 bases and J shed 0 bases, with 7 bases lying between them. The germline gives CDR1 MNHEY, CDR2 SVGAGI. This CDR3 is built from 13 residues.